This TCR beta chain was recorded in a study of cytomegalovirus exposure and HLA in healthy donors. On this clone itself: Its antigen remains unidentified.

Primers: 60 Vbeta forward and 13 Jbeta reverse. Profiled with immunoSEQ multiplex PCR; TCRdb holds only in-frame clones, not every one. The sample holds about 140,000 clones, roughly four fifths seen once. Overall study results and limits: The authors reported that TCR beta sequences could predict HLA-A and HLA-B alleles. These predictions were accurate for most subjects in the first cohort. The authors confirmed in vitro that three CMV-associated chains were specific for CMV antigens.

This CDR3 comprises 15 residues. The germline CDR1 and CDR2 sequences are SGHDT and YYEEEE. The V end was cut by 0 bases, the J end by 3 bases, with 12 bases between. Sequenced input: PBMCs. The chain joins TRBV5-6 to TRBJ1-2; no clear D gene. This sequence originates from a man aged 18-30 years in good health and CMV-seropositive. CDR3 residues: CASSLGQAPDYGYTF. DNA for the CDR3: TGTGCCAGCAGCTTGGGTCAGGCACCTGACTATGGCTACACCTTC.